The next 17 T cell receptor beta chains were all read from a single sample in a study of blood T cell repertoires in COVID-19. The protocol was immunoSEQ multiplex PCR, while the TCRdb copy is restricted to in-frame clones and leaves out a portion. Among roughly 100,000 clones, around 88% were seen once, and the ten largest hold around 2%. The material sequenced was peripheral blood. The origin of the receptors is a man aged 50 to 60 with COVID-19, enrolled during active disease.

This sequence joins TRBV6-5 and TRBJ1-2; 8 bases are a match to TRBD1. With V trimmed by 10 bases and J by 5 bases, 15 bases remained unmatched. The CDR3 is 15 amino acids. Per germline, CDR1 MNHEY and CDR2 SVGAGI. The CDR3 DNA follows: TGTGCCACCAGGGGATTAGGACAGGGTGGGTATGGCTACACCTTC. The encoded protein is CATRGLGQGGYGYTF.

The table lists this clone with a count of one. J is TRBJ1-5 and V is TRBV24-1; 8 positions match TRBD1. The CDR3 has 16 amino acids. V shed 4 bases and J 0 bases; nucleotides not matched to a gene: 4. Germline loops: CDR1 KGHDR, CDR2 SFDVKD. CDR3 sequence reads: CATSDRTGNSNQPQHF. CDR3 DNA: TGTGCCACCAGTGACCGGACAGGGAATAGCAATCAGCCCCAGCATTTT.

CDR3 sequence reads: CASSFPGTGPTVQYF. In DNA, the CDR3 is TGTGCCAGCAGCTTTCCCGGGACAGGGCCGACGGTGCAGTACTTC. The chain carries TRBV28 and TRBJ2-7, with 9 bases identical to TRBD1. CDR3 length equals 15 residues. Trimming at V came to 6 bases and at J to 9 bases, leaving 15 bases not matched to a gene. Looked up from germline, CDR1 is MDHEN and CDR2 is SYDVKM.

This chain connects TRBV9 to TRBJ1-5, with 7 nucleotides matching TRBD1. There are 14 residues in the CDR3. Unmatched junction bases numbered 2, after V lost 0 bases and J lost 5 bases. Per germline, CDR1 SGDLS and CDR2 YYNGEE. DNA for the CDR3: TGTGCCAGCAGCGTAGGACAGGGTTATCAGCCCCAGCATTTT. Amino acid sequence: CASSVGQGYQPQHF.

The chain employs TRBV10-3 and TRBJ1-6; 11 positions agree with TRBD1. Germline-derived CDR1 and CDR2 are ENHRY and SYGVKD. V dropped 2 bases and J dropped 7; count of bases not matched to a gene: 4. This CDR3 contains 16 residues. The CDR3 protein is CAISEGQGAVNSPLHF. The DNA for the CDR3 is TGTGCCATCAGTGAGGGACAGGGGGCGGTGAATTCACCCCTCCACTTT.

This chain links TRBV30 with TRBJ2-7; 7 bases agree with TRBD1. Germline V lookup: CDR1 GTSNPN, CDR2 SVGIG (reference sequence). This CDR3 is built from 12 residues. Trimming at V came to 7 bases and at J to 0 bases, leaving 3 bases not matched to a gene. The CDR3, as DNA: TGTGCCTCCAGGGGGTCCTCCTACGAGCAGTACTTC. The encoded protein is CASRGSSYEQYF.

The chain carries TRBV2 and TRBJ2-7, with TRBD2 as a possible D gene (5 bases). Germline V CDR1 and CDR2: SNHLY, FYNNEI. Trimming cost V 4 bases and J 12 bases, with 10 bases left between them. This CDR3 comprises 10 residues. The chain's CDR3 is CASSVGDRYF. The CDR3 region has the DNA TGTGCCAGCAGTGTCGGGGATCGGTACTTC.

A word on this clone: The same CDR3 arises from other DNA sequences in this sample as well. The chain recombines TRBV4-1 with TRBJ1-1; 9 bases are shared with TRBD1. CDR3 length: 15 residues. With 3 bases clipped from V and 4 bases from J, the junction kept 6 bases outside the gene matches. Germline CDR1 MGHRA, CDR2 YSYEKL. CDR3 DNA: TGCGCCAGCAGCCACCCGGGACAGGGCCTCACTGAAGCTTTCTTT. Residues: CASSHPGQGLTEAFF.

The gene calls are TRBV11-2 and TRBJ2-7, with 8 bases identical to TRBD1. The CDR3 has 15 residues. J lost 2 bases, V lost 5 bases, and 8 bases had no gene match. CDR1 is SGHAT, CDR2 FQNNGV, per germline. In DNA form, the CDR3 reads TGTGCCAGCAGCGCATCCCGGGACAGGCCCTACGAGCAGTACTTC. It encodes CASSASRDRPYEQYF. Full variable domain (remainder filled in from reference TRBV11-2 and TRBJ2-7): EAGVAQSPRYKIIEKRQSVAFWCNPISGHATLYWYQQILGQGPKLLIQFQNNGVVDDSQLPKDRFSAERLKGVDSTLKIQPAKLEDSAVYLCASSASRDRPYEQYFGPGTRLTVT.

The J gene is TRBJ2-4, the V gene TRBV30, with 10 bases fitting TRBD1. CDR1 and CDR2 from the germline V gene are GTSNPN and SVGIG (reference sequence). This CDR3 has 15 residues. V trimming: 2 bases; J trimming: 6 bases; junction bases outside the gene matches: 7. CDR3: CAWSTPGQGRNIQYF. In nucleotides, the CDR3 is TGTGCCTGGAGTACTCCGGGACAGGGGAGAAACATTCAGTACTTC.

The rearrangement uses TRBV14 and TRBJ1-2, with TRBD1 identical over 7 bases. Per germline, CDR1 SGHDN and CDR2 FVKESK. Germline trimming cut 4 bases from V and 0 bases from J; bases unmatched to any gene: 2. The CDR3 loop spans 14 amino acids. CDR3: CASSRDSPNYGYTF. The CDR3, as DNA: TGTGCCAGCAGCCGGGACAGCCCTAACTATGGCTACACCTTC.

V is TRBV7-8 and J is TRBJ1-2; 8 nucleotides align to TRBD1. Germline V CDR1 and CDR2: SGHVS, FQNEAQ. The CDR3 extends over 21 amino acids. V lost 3 bases and J lost 4; bases outside the gene matches: 25. CDR3 DNA: TGTGCCAGCAGCTTTCCTCTTACGGGGAACGGGACAGGCACCGGGCTCTATGGCTACACCTTC. This encodes CASSFPLTGNGTGTGLYGYTF.

In regard to this clone: The junction differs from germline at one of its ends, possibly a read error. This chain joins TRBV7-7 and TRBJ2-1; TRBD1 aligns across 9 bases. Germline CDR1 and CDR2: SSHAT and FNYEAQ (reference sequence). This CDR3 has 14 residues. The CDR3 is CASSLWTGDNEQFF. The DNA of the CDR3 is TGTGCTAGCAGCTTATGGACAGGGGACAATGAGCAGTTCTTC.

J is TRBJ2-2 and V is TRBV6-2 or TRBV6-3, with D perhaps matching TRBD1 (6 bases). Germline V lookup: CDR1 MNHEY, CDR2 SVGEGT. Trimming took 4 bases from V and 1 from J, leaving 16 bases between them. This CDR3 contains 17 residues. In DNA form, the CDR3 reads TGTGCCAGCAGTTCCCTCCGAACAGGGAGGAACACCGGGGAGCTGTTTTTT. Translating it yields CASSSLRTGRNTGELFF.

Concerning this clone itself: Other DNA sequences in this sample translate to the same CDR3. The V call is TRBV9, the J call TRBJ2-1; 11 bases align to TRBD2. V lost 4 bases and J lost 4; bases outside the gene matches: 4. The V gene's germline CDR1 is SGDLS and CDR2 YYNGEE. The CDR3 spans 15 residues. CDR3 nucleotides: TGTGCCAGCAGCATTAGCGGGGGGGGATACAATGAGCAGTTCTTC. It translates to CASSISGGGYNEQFF.

The rearrangement links TRBV29-1 to TRBJ1-3, with 11 bases aligning to TRBD1. With 5 bases clipped from V and 7 bases from J, the junction kept 7 bases outside the gene matches. CDR1 and CDR2 from the germline V gene are SQVTM and ANQGSEA. This CDR3 contains 14 residues. The DNA for the CDR3 is TGCAGCGTTCTGGCCGGGACAGGGGGTAACACCATATATTTT. Translated, it gives CSVLAGTGGNTIYF.

The rearrangement uses TRBV7-9 and TRBJ2-6; tentative D call: TRBD1 (6 bases). Germline CDR1 reads SEHNR; CDR2 reads FQNEAQ (reference sequence). The CDR3 sequence is 17 residues long. The V end was cut by 6 bases, the J end by 2 bases, with 17 bases between. DNA for the CDR3: TGTGCCAGCAGTCCTCGCCCCACAGGGACTGGGGCCAACGTCCTGACTTTC. As protein: CASSPRPTGTGANVLTF.